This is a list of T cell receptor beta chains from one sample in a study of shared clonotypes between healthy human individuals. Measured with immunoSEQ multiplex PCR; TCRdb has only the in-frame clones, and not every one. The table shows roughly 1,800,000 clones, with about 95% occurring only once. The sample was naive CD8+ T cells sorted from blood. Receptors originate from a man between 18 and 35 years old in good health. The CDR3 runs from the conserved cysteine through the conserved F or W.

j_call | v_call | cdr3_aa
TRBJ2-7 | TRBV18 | CASSPPSGEYEQYF
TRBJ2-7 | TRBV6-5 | CASSPDRVEQYF
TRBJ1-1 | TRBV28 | CASSVTGLGTEAFF
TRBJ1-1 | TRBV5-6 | CASSHPDRRNTEAFF
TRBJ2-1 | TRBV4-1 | CASSQDRVGNEQFF
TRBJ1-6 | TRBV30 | CAVKWAVTPLHF
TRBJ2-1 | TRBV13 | CASSLRVGVDYNEQFF
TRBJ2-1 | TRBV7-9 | CASSWDRGPYNEQFF
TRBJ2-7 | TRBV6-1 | CASSEGGSTYEQYF
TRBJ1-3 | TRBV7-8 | CASSLIWGESGNTIYF
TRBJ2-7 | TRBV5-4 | CASGWWLGQGAYEQYF
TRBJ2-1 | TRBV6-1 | CASSDSPEVEQFF
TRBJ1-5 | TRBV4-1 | CASSQGGGGNQPQHF
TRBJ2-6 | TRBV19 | CASSIGASGANVLTF
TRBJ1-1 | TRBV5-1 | CASSRTVGDTEAFF
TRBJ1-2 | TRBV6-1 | CASRATGGVYGYTF
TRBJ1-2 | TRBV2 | CASRIDGYGYTF
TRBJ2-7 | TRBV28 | CASSGTGGWEQYF